This T cell receptor beta chain is drawn from a study of shared clonotypes between healthy human individuals (dated by TCRdb to the early 2020s). For the study in its entirety: The cohort included three men and a couple of women between 18 and 49 years of age. For each donor, three plates each were used for CD4 naive and CD4 memory, two plates were used for CD8 naive, and one plate was used for CD8 memory. To estimate repertoire size and how much clonotype sharing occurs between individuals, the study deeply sequenced the blood TCR repertoires of about 5 healthy adults. Between about 0.8 and 8.9 billion PBMCs per donor were obtained by leukapheresis. To increase sequencing depth and limit assay-specific biases, different laboratories used diverse techniques to prepare libraries and sequence TCR repertoires. Broader findings and caveats from the paper: Sharing across a few donors was observed for roughly 5.4% of naive CD4, 3% to 3.5% of naive CD8, 2% to 2.5% of memory CD4, and around 0.4% of memory CD8 clonotypes. Even with the large sequencing depth, rarefaction of the sorted-subset datasets indicated that sequencing was incomplete. Because the study included only a small number of donors, the genetic and exposure-history diversity represented was limited. Pairwise subsampling led to the expectation that sequencing depth would affect the degree of clonotype sharing among donors. Naive subsets generally had larger estimated clonotype richness than memory subsets did. Compared with non-shared clonotypes, clonotypes shared by all four sorted-subset donors had higher generation probabilities. Sampling was restricted to blood, and TCR repertoires in tissue are likely to differ from TCR repertoires in blood.

A note on this clone: Its antigen is not yet known. Base qualities were left out, and no much larger clone turns up one base away.

Using the deep immunoSEQ assay, multiplex PCR amplified TCR CDR3 regions from genomic DNA. Genomic DNA extracted from each cell subset was distributed evenly over all wells of several immunoSEQ 96-well plates, and each plate served as one replicate. For sorted subsets, about 200 ng genomic DNA, equal to tens of thousands of T cell genomes, was loaded into each replicate PCR. Purified libraries were measured with a Qubit 3.0 fluorometer, size-checked on a Bioanalyzer 2100, and measured again with the KAPA Library Quantification kit. Each immunoSEQ 96-well plate was sequenced on its own single-read 150-cycle Illumina NextSeq 550 flow cell. The paper's processing steps were these. Because the immunoSEQ output included only junctional sequences and no quality scores, the filtering could not be the same as the filtering used for full-length reads. To assign V/J genes and CDR3, sequences were annotated using PyIR, a Python wrapper for IgBLAST v1.9, with IMGT germline references. Reads were removed for weak V/J assignments (E-value above 1e-6), missing CDR3, stop codons, out-of-frame junctions, or ambiguous translated residues. A V3J clonotype was defined by an identical inferred V gene, J gene, and CDR3 amino acid sequence. Percentage overlap between repertoires was computed as shared unique clonotypes divided by the size of the smaller repertoire. Richness of each repertoire was evaluated using RTK rarefaction, the Chao1 estimator, and Recon v2.1 estimates of unobserved clonotypes. Generation probabilities were computed with OLGA for all TCRbeta clonotypes obtained by the gDNA method from several donors. TCRdb mirrors the immuneACCESS table, restricted to in-frame sequences. Some clones are absent from its copies; in checked studies, under half trace to an unresolved V gene, and the reason for the others is unknown. The V and J calls and clone size were taken over from that table, and D and trimming were inferred from the DNA. This sample holds roughly 2.1 million clones; 85% to 95% were observed only once. The top ten clonotypes cover around 1.7% of the sample.

Per the germline V gene, SGHRS is the CDR1 and YFSETQ is the CDR2. The CDR3 runs 15 residues from the cysteine to the phenylalanine. The sequence is cut down to CDR3 DNA, 45 bases in frame from base 1. V trim: 3 bases; J trim: 3 bases; unmatched bases: 6. CD8 naive samples were obtained by positive selection for CCR7 among CD45RO-negative cells, yielding a CD45RA+CCR7+ population from which TemRA cells were excluded. The donors were healthy, HIV-negative adults with no recently reported acute infections or vaccinations. Only Caucasian adults living in Nashville, Tennessee, USA were represented among the donors. Blood was obtained by leukapheresis, after which PBMCs were separated by Ficoll-Histopaque density gradient centrifugation and cryopreserved in liquid nitrogen vapor phase. Purity and quantity of every magnetically sorted T cell population were checked by analytical flow cytometry. From each sorted fraction, genomic DNA was isolated and quantified by UV absorbance on a Nanodrop 2000c.

The TCR sequence derives from a man aged 18 to 30 in good health. Some clones in this sample may be carry-over from other donors' samples. Sequencing was carried out using naive CD8+ T cells from PBMCs. This specimen's cell subset or site label, per the study, means: CD45RA+CCR7+. The receptor chain draws on TRBV5-1 and TRBJ2-7; 10 central nucleotides agree with TRBD1. The DNA sequence follows: TGCGCCAGCAGCTGGGGACAGGGGACTAACTACGAGCAGTACTTC. Its amino acids are CASSWGQGTNYEQYF.